These 27 T cell receptor beta chains came from one sample sequenced in a study of blood T cell repertoires in COVID-19. TCRdb's table, derived via immunoSEQ multiplex PCR, lists solely in-frame clones and lacks some. Of over 300,000 clones in the sample, about 82% were seen once. The sample consisted of peripheral blood. These receptors all come from a woman between 45 and 65 years old with acute or convalescent COVID-19.

The rearrangement links TRBV7-2 to TRBJ1-6, with 9 bases fitting TRBD1. The CDR3 runs to 15 residues. V shed 2 bases and J 12 bases; nucleotides not matched to a gene: 8. CDR1 SGHTA and CDR2 FQGNSA come from the germline V gene. CDR3 coding DNA: TGTGCCAGCAGCTTATGGGACAGGGTCGGGGAACCCCTCCACTTT. The encoded protein is CASSLWDRVGEPLHF.

This clone was observed a single time. The chain couples TRBV3-1 (or the pseudogene TRBV3-2) to TRBJ1-5; a weak D match, TRBD1 (6 bases). Germline CDR1 is LGHDT and CDR2 is YNNKEL (reference sequence). The CDR3 totals 17 residues. The V and J ends lost 5 bases and 0 bases respectively, with 17 bases between them. CDR3 sequence: CASSLSRGADSNQPQHF. CDR3 sequence (DNA): TGTGCCAGCAGCTTAAGCCGGGGGGCGGATAGCAATCAGCCCCAGCATTTT.

V and J are TRBV28 and TRBJ2-7; possibly TRBD1 for D (6 bases). In germline, CDR1 is MDHEN, CDR2 SYDVKM. With 3 bases removed from V and 3 bases from J, the gap between germline ends came to 18 bases. This CDR3 region has 16 residues. The CDR3 spells CASSFPLYGGRYEQYF. The CDR3 DNA reads TGTGCCAGCAGTTTTCCCCTCTATGGGGGCCGCTACGAGCAGTACTTC.

The CDR3, as DNA: TGTGCCAGCTCACGCGGCGCACGGCAGCCCCAGCATTTT. Its translation is CASSRGARQPQHF. The chain is built from TRBV18 and TRBJ1-5; D unresolved. CDR1 KGHSH and CDR2 LQKENI come from the germline V gene. V lost 4 bases and J 7 bases, leaving 11 bases between the germline ends. This CDR3 comprises 13 residues.

As DNA, the CDR3 is TGTGCCAGCAGTCCTCGGGGTGGCACTGAAGCTTTCTTT. As protein: CASSPRGGTEAFF. The V and J genes are TRBV3-1 (or the pseudogene TRBV3-2) and TRBJ1-1; D is ambiguous. The CDR3 is made up of 13 amino acids. Looked up from germline, CDR1 is LGHDT and CDR2 is YNNKEL (reference sequence). V was cut by 6 bases and J by 4 bases, with 12 bases left in between.

This chain links TRBV9 with TRBJ2-1; TRBD2 matches 11 bases. With V trimmed by 3 bases and J by 0 bases, 5 bases remained unmatched. The CDR3 is made up of 17 amino acids. The V gene's germline CDR1 is SGDLS and CDR2 YYNGEE. Written as DNA, the CDR3 is TGTGCCAGCAGCGCCGGGACTAGCGGTAGCTCCTACAATGAGCAGTTCTTC. It yields the protein CASSAGTSGSSYNEQFF.

This chain uses TRBV24-1 with TRBJ2-1, with 12 bases fitting TRBD2. After removal of 7 bases from V and 3 bases from J, the junction contained 3 bases not matched to a gene. CDR3 length equals 15 residues. Germline CDR1 is KGHDR and CDR2 is SFDVKD. CDR3 bases: TGTGCCACCAGCGCTAGCGGGAGGGACTACAATGAGCAGTTCTTC. It encodes CATSASGRDYNEQFF.

The chain joins TRBV4-3 to TRBJ1-5, with D uncertain. Trimming took 0 bases from V and 7 from J, leaving 10 bases between them. The germline gives CDR1 LGHNA, CDR2 YSLEER. The CDR3 contains 14 residues. As DNA, the CDR3 is TGCGCCAGCAGCCAAGATTGGTCCGGGCAGCCCCAGCATTTT. Protein product: CASSQDWSGQPQHF.

The rearrangement uses TRBV27 and TRBJ1-1, with TRBD1 as a possible D gene (5 bases). Germline loops: CDR1 MNHEY, CDR2 SMNVEV (reference sequence). Trimming removed 4 bases at V and 0 bases at J, with 18 bases between. CDR3 length: 17 amino acids. CDR3 in amino acids: CASSSLRQFMMNTEAFF. In nucleotides, the CDR3 is TGTGCCAGCAGTTCCCTCCGACAGTTTATGATGAACACTGAAGCTTTCTTT.

V and J are TRBV5-4 and TRBJ1-1; maybe TRBD1 (5 bases). The V end was cut by 0 bases, the J end by 1 base, with 10 bases between. The CDR3 totals 15 residues. Germline lookup yields CDR1 SGHNT and CDR2 YYREEE (reference sequence). CDR3 in amino acids: CASSLEPQGNTEAFF. The CDR3 DNA reads as TGTGCCAGCAGCTTGGAACCCCAGGGGAACACTGAAGCTTTCTTT. Full variable domain (remainder filled in from reference TRBV5-4 and TRBJ1-1): ETGVTQSPTHLIKTRGQQVTLRCSSQSGHNTVSWYQQALGQGPQFIFQYYREEENGRGNFPPRFSGLQFPNYSSELNVNALELDDSALYLCASSLEPQGNTEAFFGQGTRLTVV.

This chain connects TRBV20-1 to TRBJ2-7; no reliable D call. Germline V gives CDR1 DFQATT, CDR2 SNEGSKA (reference sequence). V lost 3 bases and J 3 bases, leaving 15 bases between the germline ends. This CDR3 has 14 residues. The CDR3 reads CSASVSPGSYEQYF. The CDR3 bases are TGCAGTGCTAGTGTAAGTCCCGGTAGCTACGAGCAGTACTTC.

The chain joins TRBV7-8 to TRBJ2-1; D uncertain. The CDR3 has 13 residues. Germline-derived CDR1 and CDR2 are SGHVS and FQNEAQ. V was cut by 1 base and J by 5 bases, with 6 bases left in between. The CDR3 region is CASSLGVNNEQFF. The DNA for the CDR3 is TGTGCCAGCAGCTTAGGTGTCAACAATGAGCAGTTCTTC. Looking up the rest from reference TRBV7-8 and TRBJ2-1 gives the full variable domain: GAGVSQSPRYKVAKRGQDVALRCDPISGHVSLFWYQQALGQGPEFLTYFQNEAQLDKSGLPSDRFFAERPEGSVSTLKIQRTQQEDSAVYLCASSLGVNNEQFFGPGTRLTVL.

The rearrangement joins TRBV19 to TRBJ1-1; D is perhaps TRBD1 (5 bases). V was shortened by 8 bases and J by 1 base, with 11 bases between the two germline ends. CDR1 LNHDA and CDR2 SQIVND come from the germline V gene (reference sequence). CDR3 length equals 13 residues. The CDR3 here is CASRTRANTEAFF. CDR3 bases: TGTGCCAGTCGGACACGGGCGAACACTGAAGCTTTCTTT.

The J gene is TRBJ2-1, the V gene TRBV7-3, with 7 bases that match TRBD2. Trimming took 0 bases from V and 7 from J; bases not matched to a gene: 6. Germline CDR1 reads SGHTA; CDR2 reads FQGTGA. This CDR3 contains 15 residues. The CDR3 nucleotides read TGTGCCAGCAGCTTAACGGGAGGGCTCGGAAATGAGCAGTTCTTC. Translating it yields CASSLTGGLGNEQFF.

The CDR3 reads CASSQRPGATEAFF. The CDR3 DNA follows: TGTGCCAGCAGCCAGAGGCCTGGGGCCACTGAAGCTTTCTTT. The chain joins TRBV3-1 (or the pseudogene TRBV3-2) to TRBJ1-1, with TRBD1 as a possible D gene (5 bases). The length of the CDR3 is 14 residues. Germline CDR1 LGHDT, CDR2 YNNKEL (reference sequence). V was trimmed by 3 bases and J by 4 bases, leaving 12 bases between them.

The rearrangement links TRBV9 to TRBJ2-4; 13 nucleotides line up with TRBD2. The CDR3 consists of 15 residues. Trimming at V came to 6 bases and at J to 6 bases, leaving 6 bases not matched to a gene. Germline CDR1 and CDR2: SGDLS and YYNGEE. DNA of the CDR3: TGTGCCAGCACTCCAGGGACTAGCGGGATAAACATTCAGTACTTC. It translates to CASTPGTSGINIQYF.

This rearrangement joins TRBV7-2 to TRBJ2-7, with 9 bases identical to TRBD1. The CDR3 has 15 amino acids. After removal of 3 bases from V and 4 bases from J, the junction contained 7 bases not matched to a gene. Germline V gene sequence: CDR1 SGHTA, CDR2 FQGNSA. DNA of the CDR3: TGTGCCAGCAGCTTTACCGGGACAGGGAAGTACGAGCAGTACTTC. Protein product: CASSFTGTGKYEQYF.

The chain is built from TRBV7-3 and TRBJ1-1, with 10 bases lining up with TRBD1. The CDR3 spans 14 residues. CDR1 and CDR2 (germline): SGHTA, FQGTGA. After removal of 4 bases from V and 4 bases from J, the junction contained 3 bases not matched to a gene. In DNA, the CDR3 is TGTGCCAGCAGCTCCGGGACAGGGGCCACTGAAGCTTTCTTT. Translation gives CASSSGTGATEAFF.

The chain recombines TRBV29-1 with TRBJ1-1, with D hard to call. Germline CDR1 reads SQVTM; CDR2 reads ANQGSEA. V lost 8 bases to trimming and J lost 1 base, with 14 bases between them. CDR3 length equals 13 residues. In DNA, the CDR3 is TGCAGCCCCCTCGGTTACGGGAACACTGAAGCTTTCTTT. This translates into CSPLGYGNTEAFF.

The chain combines TRBV30 with TRBJ1-6, with D uncertain. The V gene lost 4 bases and the J gene lost 0 bases, with 10 bases spanning the gap. The CDR3 runs to 15 residues. Germline V gene sequence: CDR1 GTSNPN, CDR2 SVGIG (reference sequence). The DNA of the CDR3 is TGTGCCTGGAAATTATCGAGCTCCTATAATTCACCCCTCCACTTT. This codes for CAWKLSSSYNSPLHF.

This clone was picked up one time. Other DNA sequences in this specimen translate into the identical CDR3. The chain is built from TRBV30 and TRBJ1-5; maybe TRBD1 (5 bases). Trimming cost V 0 bases and J 4 bases, with 7 bases left between them. Germline values: CDR1 GTSNPN, CDR2 SVGIG (reference sequence). CDR3 length: 13 residues. In DNA, the CDR3 is TGTGCCTGGAGTGTACGGGGGAATCAGCCCCAGCATTTT. Translation gives CAWSVRGNQPQHF.

The chain employs TRBV9 and TRBJ2-1; maybe TRBD2 (5 bases). V gave up 0 bases and J gave up 3 bases, with 10 bases separating them. This CDR3 has 15 residues. Germline CDR1 is SGDLS and CDR2 is YYNGEE. Written as DNA, the CDR3 is TGTGCCAGCAGCGTAGGCGGAGGTGACTACAATGAGCAGTTCTTC. Translation: CASSVGGGDYNEQFF.

The gene calls are TRBV7-9 and TRBJ2-7; 7 bases are a match to TRBD1. CDR3 length: 15 amino acids. Germline assignment: CDR1 SEHNR and CDR2 FQNEAQ (reference sequence). The ends lost 5 bases at V and 3 bases at J; junction bases unmatched: 10. CDR3: CASSNRQGNIYEQYF. The CDR3 bases are TGTGCCAGCAGCAACCGACAGGGAAACATCTACGAGCAGTACTTC. The full variable domain, completed using reference TRBV7-9 and TRBJ2-7, is DTGVSQNPRHKITKRGQNVTFRCDPISEHNRLYWYRQTLGQGPEFLTYFQNEAQLEKSRLLSDRFSAERPKGSFSTLEIQRTEQGDSAMYLCASSNRQGNIYEQYFGPGTRLTVT.

J is TRBJ1-4 and V is TRBV24-1; D is ambiguous. In germline, CDR1 is KGHDR, CDR2 SFDVKD. V lost 4 bases and J 8 bases, leaving 10 bases between the germline ends. The CDR3 is 13 amino acids. Written as DNA, the CDR3 is TGTGCCACCAGTGACTCAGGCCGCGAAAAACTGTTTTTT. Its protein product is CATSDSGREKLFF.

The genes are TRBV28 and TRBJ1-2; D is perhaps TRBD1 (5 bases). V lost 2 bases to trimming and J lost 3 bases, with 7 bases between them. There are 13 residues in the CDR3. CDR1 and CDR2 (germline): MDHEN, SYDVKM. DNA for the CDR3: TGTGCCAGCAGTTTAGACAGATACTATGGCTACACCTTC. It encodes CASSLDRYYGYTF.

This sequence joins TRBV7-6 and TRBJ2-2, with 10 bases aligning to TRBD2. Germline values: CDR1 SGHVS, CDR2 FNYEAQ. V lost 3 bases and J lost 6; bases outside the gene matches: 4. There are 15 residues in the CDR3. The CDR3 DNA reads as TGTGCCAGCAGCTTGATCGGGACTAGCGCCGGGGAGCTGTTTTTT. Translating gives CASSLIGTSAGELFF.

V usage is TRBV19 and J usage is TRBJ1-2; no clear D. The CDR3 totals 12 residues. Per the germline V gene, CDR1 is LNHDA and CDR2 is SQIVND (reference sequence). The V end lost 6 bases, the J end lost 4 bases, and 9 bases lay between the germline ends. As DNA, the CDR3 is TGTGCCAGTAGGAGGAAGAGCTATGGCTACACCTTC. Translated: CASRRKSYGYTF. The whole variable domain, filled in from reference TRBV19 and TRBJ1-2, reads DGGITQSPKYLFRKEGQNVTLSCEQNLNHDAMYWYRQDPGQGLRLIYYSQIVNDFQKGDIAEGYSVSREKKESFPLTVTSAQKNPTAFYLCASRRKSYGYTFGSGTRLTVV.